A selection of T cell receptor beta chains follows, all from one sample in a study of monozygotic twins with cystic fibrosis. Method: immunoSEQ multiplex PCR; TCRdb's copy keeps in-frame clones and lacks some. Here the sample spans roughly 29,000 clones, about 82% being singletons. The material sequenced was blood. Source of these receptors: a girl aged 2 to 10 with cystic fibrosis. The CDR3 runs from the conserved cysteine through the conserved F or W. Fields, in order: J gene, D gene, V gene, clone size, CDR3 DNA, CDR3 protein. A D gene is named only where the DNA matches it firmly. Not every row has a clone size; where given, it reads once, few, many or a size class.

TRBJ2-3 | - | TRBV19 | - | TGTGCCAGTAGTGGTGATAGCACAGATACGCAGTATTTT | CASSGDSTDTQYF
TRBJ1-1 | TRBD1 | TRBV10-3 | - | TGTGCCATCAGTGTTACAGGGGGCGGTGGCGGGAACACTGAAGCTTTCTTT | CAISVTGGGGGNTEAFF
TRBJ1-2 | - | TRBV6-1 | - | TGTGCCAGCAGGATGGGGGATCTGGAGTATGGCTACACCTTC | CASRMGDLEYGYTF
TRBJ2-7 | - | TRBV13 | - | TGTGCCAGCAGCTTGCTCCTCGCGGGGGAGCAGTACTTC | CASSLLLAGEQYF
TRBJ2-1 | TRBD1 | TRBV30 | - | TGTGCCTGGAGTCCGGGGACAGCCTCGTGGGAGCAGTTCTTC | CAWSPGTASWEQFF
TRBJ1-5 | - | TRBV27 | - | TGTGCCAGCAGTTTATATATAAGGGAAGGTAGCAATCAGCCCCAGCATTTT | CASSLYIREGSNQPQHF
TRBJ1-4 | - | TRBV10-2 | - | TGCGCCAGCAGGGACACAGACGCTAATGAAAAACTGTTTTTT | CASRDTDANEKLFF
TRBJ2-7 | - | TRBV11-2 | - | TGTGCCAGCAGCTTACTGGGCGCCTACGAGCAGTACTTC | CASSLLGAYEQYF
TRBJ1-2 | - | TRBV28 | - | TGTGCCAGCCATATCAACAGGGCTCACTATGGCTACACCTTC | CASHINRAHYGYTF
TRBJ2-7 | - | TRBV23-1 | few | TGCGCCAGCAGTCCAGGCGGACAGCCCTCCTACGAGCAGTACTTC | CASSPGGQPSYEQYF
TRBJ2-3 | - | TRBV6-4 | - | TGTGCCAGCAGTGACTCGACGGCTAGCACAGATACGCAGTATTTT | CASSDSTASTDTQYF
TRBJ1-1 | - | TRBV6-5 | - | TGTGCCAGCAGTTACTCCGGGACCTATGAAGCTTTCTTT | CASSYSGTYEAFF
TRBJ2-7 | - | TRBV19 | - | TGTGCCAGGGGGAAAAGCGGACCCTACGAGCAGTACTTC | CARGKSGPYEQYF
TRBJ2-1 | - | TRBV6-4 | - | TGTGCCAGCAGTGAATCAGCGGGTCGATACAATGAGCAGTTCTTC | CASSESAGRYNEQFF
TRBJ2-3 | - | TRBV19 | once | TGTGCCAGTAGTAGGGCGGAGGACACAGATACGCAGTATTTT | CASSRAEDTDTQYF
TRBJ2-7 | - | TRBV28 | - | TGTGCCAGCTCTGGGGGAGAGCCCTACGAGCAGTACTTC | CASSGGEPYEQYF
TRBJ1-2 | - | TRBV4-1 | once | TGCGCCAGCAGCCAAGACCAGGCCGTAGGCTACACCTTC | CASSQDQAVGYTF
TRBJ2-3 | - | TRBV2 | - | TGTGCCAGCAGTGAGGGCCTCACCCGGCATTTT | CASSEGLTRHF
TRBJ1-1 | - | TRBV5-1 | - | TGCGCCAGCAGCTTGGCTCAGGGGAACACTGAAGCTTTCTTT | CASSLAQGNTEAFF
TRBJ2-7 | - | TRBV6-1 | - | TGTGCCAGTCAGCGGACAGATCTACTCGAGCAGTACTTC | CASQRTDLLEQYF
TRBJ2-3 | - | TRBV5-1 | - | TGCGCCAGCAGCTTTAGCGGAAAGGACACAGATACGCAGTATTTT | CASSFSGKDTDTQYF
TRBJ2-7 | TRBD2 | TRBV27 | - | TGTGCCAGCAGTTTAGGCCTAGCGGGGATGATCTACGAGCAGTACTTC | CASSLGLAGMIYEQYF
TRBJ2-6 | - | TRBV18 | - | TGTGCCAGCTCACTGCTGGACGAGAGACAGGTCCCGGAAGAGGCCAACGTCCTGACTTTC | CASSLLDERQVPEEANVLTF
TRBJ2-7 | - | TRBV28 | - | TGTGCCAGCACCTCTATAGGTGAAGGCTCCTACGAGCAGTACTTC | CASTSIGEGSYEQYF
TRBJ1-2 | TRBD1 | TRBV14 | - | TGTGCCAGCAGCCAATTGAGCGGACAGGGGGCTCGTGGCTACACCTTC | CASSQLSGQGARGYTF
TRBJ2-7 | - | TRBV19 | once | TGTGCCAGTAGTTTTGGGGGAGCCGCCTACGAGCAGTACTTC | CASSFGGAAYEQYF
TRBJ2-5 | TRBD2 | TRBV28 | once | TGTGCCAGCAGAGATGGGACTAGCAATGGGAAAGAGACCCAGTACTTC | CASRDGTSNGKETQYF
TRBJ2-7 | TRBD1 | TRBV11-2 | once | TGTGCCAGCAGCTTGAACCGGGACAGGTCCTACGAGCAGTACTTC | CASSLNRDRSYEQYF